These 18 T cell receptor beta chains were sequenced from one sample in a study of cytomegalovirus exposure and HLA in healthy donors. Primers: 60 Vbeta forward and 13 Jbeta reverse. The protocol was immunoSEQ multiplex PCR, while the TCRdb copy is restricted to in-frame clones and leaves out a portion. In the table there are roughly 77,000 clones, roughly 69% of which are singletons. The specimen was PBMCs. The receptors derive from a woman aged 45-65 years in good health and CMV-seropositive.

The rearrangement links TRBV5-4 to TRBJ1-1; 8 nucleotides align to TRBD1. The junction had 3 bases not matched to a gene; V was cut back by 7 bases and J by 1 base. The CDR3 is made up of 13 amino acids. Germline-derived CDR1 and CDR2 are SGHNT and YYREEE (reference sequence). CDR3 DNA sequence: TGTGCCAGCTTACAGGGGGGGAACACTGAAGCTTTCTTT. Translating it yields CASLQGGNTEAFF.

The rearrangement links TRBV15 to TRBJ1-1, with 8 nucleotides matching TRBD1. Germline lookup yields CDR1 LNHNV and CDR2 YYDKDF (reference sequence). V lost 5 bases, J lost 6 bases, and 8 bases stayed unmatched. The CDR3 totals 14 residues. The CDR3 loop is CATSAQQGAAEAFF. CDR3 DNA: TGTGCCACCAGCGCCCAGCAGGGGGCCGCTGAAGCTTTCTTT.

The CDR3 DNA reads TGTGCCAGCAGTTACTCGAAATTTGGACAGGAAGCTTTCTTT. Protein: CASSYSKFGQEAFF. This chain links TRBV6-5 with TRBJ1-1; D may be TRBD1 (6 bases). V was pared by 0 bases and J by 8 bases, with 13 bases between. The CDR3 runs 14 residues. Germline CDR1 MNHEY, CDR2 SVGAGI.

This chain uses TRBV6-1 with TRBJ1-2; D gene unclear. CDR3 length: 16 residues. The V end lost 3 bases, the J end lost 5 bases, and 19 bases lay between the germline ends. Per germline, CDR1 MNHNS and CDR2 SASEGT. The CDR3 spells CASSDNGVTFGYGYTF. CDR3 bases: TGTGCCAGCAGTGATAATGGTGTGACATTCGGTTATGGCTACACCTTC.

This clone was counted once. The rearrangement uses TRBV10-3 and TRBJ2-3, with 14 bases identical to TRBD2. The CDR3 is made up of 18 amino acids. Germline trimming cut 8 bases from V and 1 base from J; bases unmatched to any gene: 11. The V gene's germline CDR1 is ENHRY and CDR2 SYGVKD. CDR3 residues: CAIGKGTSGGWGTDTQYF. The CDR3 DNA reads TGTGCCATCGGGAAAGGGACTAGCGGGGGCTGGGGCACAGATACGCAGTATTTT.

V usage is TRBV5-1 and J usage is TRBJ2-1; D perhaps matches TRBD1 (5 bases). Germline V CDR1 and CDR2: SGHRS, YFSETQ. The V and J ends lost 0 bases and 7 bases respectively, with 17 bases between them. The CDR3 loop spans 16 amino acids. The CDR3 here is CASSLVFRPGKNEQFF. In DNA, the CDR3 is TGCGCCAGCAGCTTGGTTTTCCGTCCAGGGAAGAATGAGCAGTTCTTC. The whole variable domain, filled in from reference TRBV5-1 and TRBJ2-1, reads KAGVTQTPRYLIKTRGQQVTLSCSPISGHRSVSWYQQTPGQGLQFLFEYFSETQRNKGNFPGRFSGRQFSNSRSEMNVSTLELGDSALYLCASSLVFRPGKNEQFFGPGTRLTVL.

The chain is built from TRBV5-8 and TRBJ1-2; D call uncertain. The CDR3 totals 14 residues. Trimming took 4 bases from V and 4 from J, leaving 14 bases between them. Germline CDR1 is SGHTS and CDR2 is YDEGEE. This chain's CDR3 is CASSERFAGYGYTF. In DNA, the CDR3 is TGTGCCAGCAGCGAACGGTTTGCTGGCTATGGCTACACCTTC.

This sequence joins TRBV6-6 and TRBJ1-4; D gene uncertain. V was pared by 2 bases and J by 7 bases, with 14 bases between. CDR1 MNHNY and CDR2 SVGAGI come from the germline V gene (reference sequence). CDR3 length: 15 residues. The CDR3 nucleotides read TGTGCCAGCAGTTACGACTGGTCTAGTGGTGAAAAACTGTTTTTT. Translated, it gives CASSYDWSSGEKLFF.

The chain recombines TRBV7-9 with TRBJ2-1, with D maybe TRBD2 (5 bases). Germline assignment: CDR1 SEHNR and CDR2 FQNEAQ (reference sequence). Trimming removed 3 bases at V and 4 bases at J, with 10 bases between. The CDR3 covers 14 residues. CDR3 in amino acids: CASSLSGGYNEQFF. The CDR3 nucleotides read TGTGCCAGCAGCTTGTCAGGAGGTTACAATGAGCAGTTCTTC.

This clone showed up just a few times. The DNA of the CDR3 is TGTGCCAGCAGCTTAAGGAGGAGGTCTTCACCCCTCCACTTT. As protein: CASSLRRRSSPLHF. V and J are TRBV11-2 and TRBJ1-6; D unclear. The CDR3 has 14 residues. Germline V gene data show CDR1 as SGHAT and CDR2 as FQNNGV. The ends were cut back, 2 bases at V and 9 bases at J, with 11 bases in the middle. Variable domain in full (rest from reference TRBV11-2 and TRBJ1-6): EAGVAQSPRYKIIEKRQSVAFWCNPISGHATLYWYQQILGQGPKLLIQFQNNGVVDDSQLPKDRFSAERLKGVDSTLKIQPAKLEDSAVYLCASSLRRRSSPLHFGNGTRLTVT.

This clone was seen a few times. The genes are TRBV18 and TRBJ2-2; 7 positions match TRBD2. The J segment lost 5 bases and the V segment lost 2 bases, leaving 2 bases of the junction unmatched. This CDR3 is built from 14 residues. Per germline, CDR1 KGHSH and CDR2 LQKENI. CDR3 residues: CASSPTGRTGELFF. The CDR3 region has the DNA TGTGCCAGCTCACCAACCGGGAGGACCGGGGAGCTGTTTTTT.

The chain links TRBV7-3 to TRBJ1-2, with 7 bases matching TRBD1. J lost 4 bases, V lost 5 bases, and 7 bases had no gene match. Germline CDR1 and CDR2: SGHTA and FQGTGA. The length of the CDR3 is 14 residues. The CDR3 region is CASSPRDSSYGYTF. CDR3 nucleotide sequence: TGTGCCAGCAGCCCGCGGGACAGCAGCTATGGCTACACCTTC.

V and J are TRBV6-1 and TRBJ1-2; unclear D gene. With 6 bases removed from V and 4 bases from J, the gap between germline ends came to 12 bases. The CDR3 covers 13 residues. Looked up from germline, CDR1 is MNHNS and CDR2 is SASEGT. DNA for the CDR3: TGTGCCAGCAGAATGATGGAGCCCTATGGCTACACCTTC. It codes for CASRMMEPYGYTF.

The CDR3 DNA reads as TGCGCCAGCAGCTTGGAGGGGGGGCGCGTGACTGGAAACACCATATATTTT. Translating it yields CASSLEGGRVTGNTIYF. The rearrangement uses TRBV5-1 and TRBJ1-3; D is possibly TRBD1 (6 bases). Trimming cost V 0 bases and J 2 bases, with 15 bases left between them. CDR1 and CDR2 (germline): SGHRS, YFSETQ. The CDR3 contains 17 residues.

The rearrangement links TRBV7-9 to TRBJ1-1, with TRBD1 matching 8 bases. V shed 4 bases, J shed 3 bases, and the junction held 13 bases outside the gene matches. CDR1 SEHNR and CDR2 FQNEAQ come from the germline V gene (reference sequence). The CDR3 runs 17 residues. The CDR3, as DNA: TGTGCCAGCAGCTCGGAGGGAAGGGACAGGTTCGACACTGAAGCTTTCTTT. It codes for CASSSEGRDRFDTEAFF.

This chain connects TRBV5-6 to TRBJ2-5, with TRBD2 matching over 10 bases. The J call may be faulty, since TRBJ2-7 better matches the DNA end. This CDR3 contains 15 residues. Looked up from germline, CDR1 is SGHDT and CDR2 is YYEEEE. The CDR3 bases are TGTGCCAGCAGCTATAGCAGCGGGGGGGCCTACGAGCAGTACTTC. Amino acid sequence: CASSYSSGGAYEQYF.

V and J are TRBV5-4 and TRBJ2-5; TRBD2 matches 9 bases. Germline V gene data show CDR1 as SGHNT and CDR2 as YYREEE (reference sequence). This CDR3 contains 15 residues. V trimming: 3 bases; J trimming: 3 bases; junction bases outside the gene matches: 6. CDR3 nucleotides: TGTGCCAGCAGCTCCATAGCGGGGGATGAAGAGACCCAGTACTTC. Translation gives CASSSIAGDEETQYF.

The rearrangement links TRBV5-1 to TRBJ1-1; 8 bases match TRBD1. V lost 7 bases and J lost 0; bases outside the gene matches: 2. The CDR3 contains 13 residues. Germline V CDR1 and CDR2: SGHRS, YFSETQ. The CDR3 here is CASVQGVNTEAFF. CDR3 sequence (DNA): TGCGCCAGCGTACAGGGGGTGAACACTGAAGCTTTCTTT.